Listed below are T cell receptor beta chains from one sample, sequenced in a study of beta chain features in type 1 diabetes. TCRdb's copy holds only in-frame clones and misses some; the assay was immunoSEQ multiplex PCR. The table shows 200,000 to 300,000 clones, with around 21% occurring only once. The sequenced material came from naive CD4+ T cells from blood. These receptors were collected from a woman aged 40 to 50 with type 1 diabetes. The conserved cysteine and the conserved F or W are not part of the CDR3 here. D genes are given only for firm matches. The listing skips clone size in some rows; elsewhere it reads once, few, many or a size class.

TRBD2	NA	TRBV9	TRBJ2-1	ASSALFHRGGRRDEQF
NA	few	TRBV15	TRBJ1-5	ATSGVAQPQH
NA	NA	TRBV9	TRBJ1-5	ASSVSLDQPQH
NA	NA	TRBV10-3	TRBJ1-1	AISPTGLNTEAF
NA	NA	TRBV7-3	TRBJ2-1	ASSLTRDNNNEQF
NA	once	TRBV5-4	TRBJ1-1	ASSSAVSTEAF
TRBD1	NA	TRBV5-6	TRBJ1-2	ASRRGTAYGYT
NA	NA	TRBV7-9	TRBJ1-1	ASSLHSTEAF
TRBD2	NA	TRBV18	TRBJ2-1	ASSPSGSAYNEQF
TRBD1	NA	TRBV15	TRBJ1-2	ATSRDRQGEGYT
NA	NA	TRBV9	TRBJ2-2	ASSQTPTGGELF